Listed below are T cell receptor beta chains from one sample, sequenced in a study of cytomegalovirus exposure and HLA in healthy donors. Clones were sequenced by immunoSEQ multiplex PCR, and TCRdb holds only the in-frame ones, with some missing. Its clone listing holds under 90,000 clones. The sequenced sample was PBMCs. Receptor source: a man aged 45 to 65 in good health and CMV-seropositive. Both conserved end residues are part of each CDR3. A D gene is named only where the DNA matches it firmly.

>TRBD1|TRBJ2-1|TRBV7-8
TGTGCCAGCAACCCCCGGACAGGGCCCTACAATGAGCAGTTCTTC
CASNPRTGPYNEQFF
>NA|TRBJ2-1|TRBV7-8
TGTGCCAGCAGCTTAGAGCCTAGCAGGTACAATGAGCAGTTCTTC
CASSLEPSRYNEQFF
>TRBD1|TRBJ1-4|TRBV5-1
TGCGCCAGCAGCTTGCAAGCGAGGCGAGGGGGCGAAAAACTGTTTTTT
CASSLQARRGGEKLFF
>NA|TRBJ2-5|TRBV6-1
TGTGCCAGCAGCCTCACCTTCGACAGAAGGGAGACCCAGTACTTC
CASSLTFDRRETQYF
>TRBD1|TRBJ2-2|TRBV11-3
TGTGCCAGCAGCTTAGGGACAGGGGCTCACGGGGAGCTGTTTTTT
CASSLGTGAHGELFF
>NA|TRBJ1-1|TRBV29-1
TGCAGCGTTGGCTTTAGGCGGGATTCCCACACTGAAGCTTTCTTT
CSVGFRRDSHTEAFF
>NA|TRBJ1-2|TRBV25-1
TGTGCCAGCAGTGATATGGGGGGTTTGGCCTTC
CASSDMGGLAF
>TRBD1|TRBJ1-1|TRBV5-1
TGCGCCAGCAGCCAACAGGGGGTCGCGAACACTGAAGCTTTCTTT
CASSQQGVANTEAFF
>NA|TRBJ1-1|TRBV18
TGTGCCAGCTCACCGCCGGGAAACACTGAAGCTTTCTTT
CASSPPGNTEAFF
>NA|TRBJ1-1|TRBV11-3
TGTGCCAGCAGCTTAGGAGCGGGGTGGAGAGCTTTCTTT
CASSLGAGWRAFF
>NA|TRBJ2-5|TRBV30
TGTGCCTGGAGTGGAGTGCCTAAAGAGACCCAGTACTTC
CAWSGVPKETQYF
>TRBD1|TRBJ1-5|TRBV18
TGTGCCAGCTCACTCGGACAGGGCCTGGGCAATCAGCCCCAGCATTTT
CASSLGQGLGNQPQHF
>NA|TRBJ2-3|TRBV4-3
TGCGCCAGCAGCCCCGTTGGGCCTTCGACAGATACGCAGTATTTT
CASSPVGPSTDTQYF
>NA|TRBJ2-2|TRBV29-1
TGCAGCGTCGGGACACCGAACACCGGGGAGCTGTTTTTT
CSVGTPNTGELFF
>NA|TRBJ1-2|TRBV18
TGTGCCAGCTCCCTGGGAGCCAACTATGGCTACACCTTC
CASSLGANYGYTF
>NA|TRBJ1-5|TRBV7-2
TGTGCCAGCAGCTCAGGGGTTGACCAGCCCCAGCATTTT
CASSSGVDQPQHF
>TRBD1|TRBJ1-2|TRBV2
TGTGCCAGCAGTGAAAGGACAGGGAGGGGTGGCTACACCTTC
CASSERTGRGGYTF
>NA|TRBJ2-2|TRBV9
TGTGCCAGCAGCGTAGTAGCGGACCCACAGACCGGGGAGCTGTTTTTT
CASSVVADPQTGELFF
>NA|TRBJ2-7|TRBV28
TGTGCCAGCAGTCCCGCCTACGAGCAGTACTTC
CASSPAYEQYF
>NA|TRBJ1-1|TRBV15
TGTGCCACCAGCCTCGGACTGTCGGCTTTCTTT
CATSLGLSAFF